The 2 T cell receptor beta chains reported below all come from one sample, sequenced in a study of cytomegalovirus exposure and HLA in healthy donors (dated by TCRdb to 2015 to 2018). The method behind the library was the immunoSEQ multiplex PCR assay. For the multiplex PCR, a mixture combining 60 forward primers for TCR Vbeta segments and 13 reverse primers for TCR Jbeta segments was used. TCRdb obtained this table from immuneACCESS and retained in-frame rearrangements with V and J assigned. These tables miss some clones; where compared with another copy, unresolved V genes account for less than half of the shortfall, and the remainder is unexplained. The sample profile shows 90,000 to 120,000 clones; more than 70% of them were found once. The ten most abundant clones make up roughly 2.3% of the sample. The sequenced material came from PBMCs. The receptors stem from a man between 18 and 35 years old in good health and CMV-seronegative.

V and J are TRBV9 and TRBJ2-1, with 9 nucleotides matching TRBD1. CDR1 and CDR2 (germline): SGDLS, YYNGEE. Losses at the gene ends were 4 bases for V and 2 bases for J; bases not matched to a gene: 10. The CDR3 consists of 17 residues. As DNA, the CDR3 is TGTGCCAGCAGCCCAGAGGTGGGACAGGGAACCTACAATGAGCAGTTCTTC. It is translated as CASSPEVGQGTYNEQFF.

The chain joins TRBV15 to TRBJ1-4, with 10 positions matching TRBD1. CDR1 LNHNV and CDR2 YYDKDF come from the germline V gene (reference sequence). CDR3 length: 16 residues. Germline trimming cut 0 bases from V and 5 bases from J; bases unmatched to any gene: 3. The DNA of the CDR3 is TGTGCCACCAGCAGAGAAGTGGGACAGGGGAATGAAAAACTGTTTTTT. Protein sequence: CATSREVGQGNEKLFF.